These 6 T cell receptor beta chains share one sample of origin, sequenced in a study of blood T cell repertoires in COVID-19. The protocol was immunoSEQ multiplex PCR, while the TCRdb copy is restricted to in-frame clones and leaves out a portion. Among 250,000 to 350,000 clones, 87% were seen once, and the ten largest hold about 2%. The sequencing sample was made of peripheral blood. The receptors originated from a man younger than 35 with active or convalescent COVID-19.

The chain is built from TRBV4-1 and TRBJ1-2; TRBD1 matches at 7 bases. The length of the CDR3 is 17 residues. Per germline, CDR1 MGHRA and CDR2 YSYEKL. J gave up 2 bases and V 4 bases, and 13 bases lay outside the gene matches. DNA of the CDR3: TGCGCCAGCAGCCCCCCGGGACAGCAACCTTTAAACTATGGCTACACCTTC. Protein: CASSPPGQQPLNYGYTF.

V is TRBV6-1 and J is TRBJ2-3, with 10 nucleotides matching TRBD2. Losses at the gene ends were 2 bases for V and 3 bases for J; bases not matched to a gene: 8. CDR1 and CDR2 (germline): MNHNS, SASEGT. The CDR3 is made up of 17 amino acids. The CDR3 region is CASSESTVAGGTDTQYF. In DNA, the CDR3 is TGTGCCAGCAGTGAATCGACGGTAGCGGGGGGAACAGATACGCAGTATTTT.

The genes are TRBV7-9 and TRBJ1-1; perhaps TRBD1 as D (5 bases). Trimming left V 2 bases short and J 0 bases short, with 19 bases between. Germline V lookup: CDR1 SEHNR, CDR2 FQNEAQ (reference sequence). The CDR3 extends over 18 amino acids. The CDR3 here is CASSLKMSQGLMNTEAFF. For the CDR3, the DNA is TGTGCCAGCAGCTTAAAAATGTCTCAGGGACTTATGAACACTGAAGCTTTCTTT.

J is TRBJ2-7 and V is TRBV3-1 (or the pseudogene TRBV3-2); tentatively, D is TRBD1 (6 bases). The V gene lost 3 bases and the J gene lost 12 bases, with 15 bases spanning the gap. This CDR3 has 12 amino acids. Per germline, CDR1 LGHDT and CDR2 YNNKEL (reference sequence). The CDR3 sequence: CASSHTRDILYF. CDR3 DNA: TGTGCCAGCAGCCACACAAGGGACATCCTGTACTTC.

The chain has TRBV7-2 and TRBJ2-5, with 8 nucleotides matching TRBD1. There are 14 residues in the CDR3. The ends lost 6 bases at V and 1 base at J; junction bases unmatched: 4. Looked up from germline, CDR1 is SGHTA and CDR2 is FQGNSA. The CDR3 reads CASSHDRGQETQYF. The CDR3 nucleotides read TGTGCCAGCAGTCATGACAGGGGCCAAGAGACCCAGTACTTC.

The rearrangement links TRBV9 to TRBJ1-5, with 7 nucleotides matching TRBD1. CDR3 length equals 16 residues. The V and J ends lost 4 bases and 5 bases, in that order; junction bases with no gene match: 12. From germline, CDR1 is SGDLS and CDR2 YYNGEE. In DNA, the CDR3 is TGTGCCAGCAGCAGCCGGGACAGAACACTGGATCAGCCCCAGCATTTT. Amino acids: CASSSRDRTLDQPQHF.